This TCR beta chain was sequenced in a study of a mutant IDH1 vaccine in newly diagnosed glioma. Details on this clone: Its antigen is unidentified.

The V gene lost 0 bases and the J gene lost 9 bases, with 7 bases spanning the gap. The CDR3 is made up of 12 amino acids. From germline, CDR1 is SGHNT and CDR2 YYREEE (reference sequence). TCRdb's copy holds only in-frame clones and misses some; the assay was immunoSEQ multiplex PCR. The repertoire holds fewer than 85,000 clones, approximately 80% seen once, with 4% to 5.5% in the top ten. Indicated time point: week 47, end of study. All doses held 300 ug of mutant IDH1 20-mer peptide, with topical imiquimod. Sequencing was performed on PBMCs, taken from a glioma patient whose treatment included an IDH1 peptide vaccine. The J gene is TRBJ2-1, the V gene TRBV5-4; perhaps TRBD1 as D (6 bases). The sequence derives from a man between 35 and 55 years old with glioma. In DNA form, the CDR3 reads TGTGCCAGCAGCTTGGCCAGGGGTGAGCAGTTCTTC. This encodes CASSLARGEQFF.